These 26 T cell receptor beta chains came from one sample sequenced in a study of T cells in Graves' hyperthyroidism and ophthalmopathy. It was RNA transcripts that yielded the amplified TCR beta CDR3 regions. The HTBI set primed first-round TCR CDR3 RT-PCR. TCRdb itself ran the multiplex PCR reads through MiXCR, one entry per CDR3 protein. The repertoire holds almost 350,000 distinct CDR3 sequences, with 15% to 20% as singletons. Sequenced material: blood. All receptors derive from a middle-aged woman with Graves' ophthalmopathy.

In its sample, this clonotype was seen many times. The chain links TRBV5-5 to TRBJ1-3, with D unclear. The germline V and J ends were trimmed by 5 bases and 6 bases, with 15 bases remaining between them. Germline assignment: CDR1 SGHKS and CDR2 YYEKEE (reference sequence). This CDR3 region has 14 residues. CDR3 coding DNA: TGTGCCAGCAGTCGGACGGGAGTTGAAAACACCATATATTTT. Translating it yields CASSRTGVENTIYF.

The table lists this clonotype with many counts. The chain combines TRBV24-1 with TRBJ1-5; D may be TRBD1 (5 bases). V was pared by 3 bases and J by 6 bases, with 14 bases between. The V gene's germline CDR1 is KGHDR and CDR2 SFDVKD. This CDR3 spans 15 amino acids. The CDR3 DNA reads as TGTGCCACCAGTGATGGAGGGGAAAGACCTCAGCCCCAGCATTTT. As protein: CATSDGGERPQPQHF.

This clonotype was recorded only once. This may be a read error, as it is one base from a much larger clone. The CDR3 spells CASSTQGTHSPLHF. CDR3 DNA: TGTGCCAGCAGTACCCAGGGTACCCATTCACCCCTCCACTTT. The genes are TRBV28 and TRBJ1-6, with D possibly TRBD1 on 5 matching bases. Trimming shortened V by 5 bases and J by 8 bases, and 13 bases separated the two germline ends. The CDR3 covers 14 residues. The germline CDR1 and CDR2 sequences are MDHEN and SYDVKM.

This clonotype was found many times. The chain links TRBV6-7 to TRBJ1-5; D remains ambiguous. TRBV6-7 is filed as an ORF, its function uncertain. Deletions cut 8 bases from V and 2 bases from J, with 16 bases between. This CDR3 spans 15 amino acids. The CDR3 spells CASPLRISRNQPQHF. The CDR3 DNA sequence: TGTGCCAGCCCTCTCCGGATCTCTCGCAATCAGCCCCAGCATTTT.

In this sample, this clonotype turned up many times. The rearrangement uses TRBV7-2 and TRBJ1-1; TRBD1 is a possible D gene (5 bases). The CDR3 runs to 14 residues. CDR1 and CDR2 (germline): SGHTA, FQGNSA. With 2 bases removed from V and 1 base from J, the gap between germline ends came to 8 bases. The DNA of the CDR3 is TGTGCCAGCAGCTTACATGGGGCGAACACTGAAGCTTTCTTT. This gives the protein CASSLHGANTEAFF.

The chain carries TRBV6-1 and TRBJ1-1; D is unresolved. This CDR3 is 12 amino acids long. Per germline, CDR1 MNHNS and CDR2 SASEGT. The V gene lost 11 bases and the J gene lost 5 bases, with 15 bases spanning the gap. The CDR3 is CAVGGFRTEAFF. CDR3 DNA sequence: TGTGCCGTCGGAGGGTTTCGGACTGAAGCTTTCTTT.

In regard to this clonotype: Likely a read error: the CDR3 ends without its conserved phenylalanine or tryptophan. V is TRBV29-1 and J is TRBJ1-2; perhaps TRBD1 as D (5 bases). CDR1 SQVTM and CDR2 ANQGSEA come from the germline V gene. V dropped 1 base and J dropped 4 bases, with 13 bases sitting between them. CDR3 length: 14 amino acids. The CDR3 protein is CSVEASGGAYGYTP. The CDR3 DNA sequence: TGCAGCGTTGAAGCCTCCGGAGGGGCCTATGGCTACACCCCC.

For this clonotype: With a much larger clone just one base away, this may be a read error. This likely comes from a read error, as the CDR3 has no conserved phenylalanine or tryptophan at its end. V usage is TRBV12-3 or TRBV12-4 and J usage is TRBJ1-1; unclear D gene. The CDR3 runs 12 residues. With 3 bases removed from V and 10 bases from J, the gap between germline ends came to 12 bases. CDR3 DNA: TGTGCCAGCAGTTTCCCCGGTGCGGGAGCTTTCCTT. As protein: CASSFPGAGAFL.

The chain combines TRBV28 with TRBJ2-4, with 7 nucleotides matching TRBD1. V trimming: 6 bases; J trimming: 3 bases; junction bases outside the gene matches: 11. Germline values: CDR1 MDHEN, CDR2 SYDVKM. CDR3 size: 16 residues. The CDR3, as DNA: TGTGCCAGCAGCCAAAGGGGGCTCAGGGGCAAAAACATTCAGTACTTC. Translation: CASSQRGLRGKNIQYF.

The V call is TRBV7-3, the J call TRBJ2-7; 7 bases line up with TRBD1. Per germline, CDR1 SGHTA and CDR2 FQGTGA. This CDR3 comprises 15 residues. The junction had 7 bases not matched to a gene; V was cut back by 5 bases and J by 0 bases. CDR3 nucleotides: TGTGCCAGCAGCCCAGACAGGGCTGCCTCCTACGAGCAGTACTTC. Protein: CASSPDRAASYEQYF. Complete variable domain (other parts from reference TRBV7-3 and TRBJ2-7): GAGVSQTPSNKVTEKGKYVELRCDPISGHTALYWYRQSLGQGPEFLIYFQGTGAADDSGLPNDRFFAVRPEGSVSTLKIQRTERGDSAVYLCASSPDRAASYEQYFGPGTRLTVT.

This clonotype was found many times. The rearrangement links TRBV9 to TRBJ2-7; weak D call: TRBD2 (5 bases). The CDR3 extends over 12 amino acids. Germline CDR1 SGDLS, CDR2 YYNGEE. V was pared by 1 base and J by 7 bases, with 9 bases between. The CDR3: CASSVTGSEQYF. The CDR3 DNA is TGTGCCAGCAGCGTAACGGGGAGTGAGCAGTACTTC.

This clonotype appeared many times. V gene TRBV12-3 or TRBV12-4 combines with J gene TRBJ2-7; D gene ambiguous. V lost 10 bases and J lost 0, with 13 bases in between. The CDR3 consists of 13 residues. The CDR3 nucleotides read TGTGCCACCGGGTTAGGCGACTCCTACGAGCAGTACTTC. This gives the protein CATGLGDSYEQYF.

The table lists this clonotype with many counts. The CDR3 is CASSPGEETQYF. DNA of the CDR3: TGTGCCAGCAGCCCAGGGGAAGAGACCCAGTACTTC. This rearrangement joins TRBV12-3 or TRBV12-4 to TRBJ2-5; perhaps TRBD1 as D (6 bases). The germline V and J ends were trimmed by 6 bases and 3 bases, with 8 bases remaining between them. The CDR3 length is 12 residues.

At least ten counts were recorded for this clonotype. The V call is TRBV20-1, the J call TRBJ1-5; D possibly corresponds to TRBD1 (5 bases). The CDR3 has 14 residues. CDR1 and CDR2 (germline): DFQATT, SNEGSKA (reference sequence). Trimming took 3 bases from V and 4 from J, leaving 13 bases between them. The CDR3 region has the DNA TGCAGTGCTAGTATGACTCCAGGGAATCAGCCCCAGCATTTT. As protein: CSASMTPGNQPQHF.

This clonotype has at least ten counts. The chain is built from TRBV19 and TRBJ1-2, with no clear D. CDR1 and CDR2 (germline): LNHDA, SQIVND (reference sequence). Trimming cost V 6 bases and J 7 bases, with 12 bases left between them. The CDR3 loop spans 12 amino acids. For the CDR3, the DNA is TGTGCCAGTAGGTCAGAGAGAGGTGGCTACACCTTC. Amino acids: CASRSERGGYTF.

This clonotype was counted many times. V usage is TRBV5-4 and J usage is TRBJ1-2, with 8 nucleotides matching TRBD1. Losses at the gene ends were 0 bases for V and 4 bases for J; bases not matched to a gene: 5. This CDR3 has 15 amino acids. Per germline, CDR1 SGHNT and CDR2 YYREEE (reference sequence). CDR3 sequence: CASSLAGTGAYGYTF. In nucleotides, the CDR3 is TGTGCCAGCAGCTTGGCCGGGACAGGCGCCTATGGCTACACCTTC.

This clonotype was recorded at least ten times. This chain uses TRBV29-1 with TRBJ1-1, with TRBD1 as a possible D gene (5 bases). The CDR3 covers 15 residues. The V gene's germline CDR1 is SQVTM and CDR2 ANQGSEA. The V end was cut by 4 bases, the J end by 1 base, with 16 bases between. The CDR3, as DNA: TGCAGCGTTGGTTGGACGGGGGTGGGGAACACTGAAGCTTTCTTT. It specifies CSVGWTGVGNTEAFF.

This clonotype was observed a few times. J is TRBJ1-1 and V is TRBV20-1, with 7 positions matching TRBD1. CDR1 and CDR2 from the germline V gene are DFQATT and SNEGSKA (reference sequence). This CDR3 is 14 amino acids long. Trimming took 4 bases from V and 1 from J; bases not matched to a gene: 6. CDR3 nucleotide sequence: TGCAGTGCTAAAACCGGGACAGAGAACACTGAAGCTTTCTTT. Protein: CSAKTGTENTEAFF.

This clonotype was found many times. The chain employs TRBV6-2 or TRBV6-3 and TRBJ2-2, with 9 bases identical to TRBD2. V lost 4 bases, J lost 8 bases, and 17 bases stayed unmatched. CDR1 is MNHEY, CDR2 SVGEGT, per germline. This CDR3 has 18 residues. The CDR3 loop reads CASSSGLGVAGVVGELFF. Written as DNA, the CDR3 is TGTGCCAGCAGTTCCGGTTTAGGAGTAGCGGGAGTAGTAGGGGAGCTGTTTTTT.

The V and J genes are TRBV7-8 and TRBJ1-1, with D unresolved. Germline V gene lookup returns CDR1 SGHVS and CDR2 FQNEAQ. V dropped 0 bases and J dropped 0 bases, with 11 bases sitting between them. This CDR3 spans 16 amino acids. DNA for the CDR3: TGTGCCAGCAGCTTAGCGCTAAAGACCATGAACACTGAAGCTTTCTTT. It codes for CASSLALKTMNTEAFF. The variable domain in full, completed from reference TRBV7-8 and TRBJ1-1, reads GAGVSQSPRYKVAKRGQDVALRCDPISGHVSLFWYQQALGQGPEFLTYFQNEAQLDKSGLPSDRFFAERPEGSVSTLKIQRTQQEDSAVYLCASSLALKTMNTEAFFGQGTRLTVV.

This clonotype was picked up many times. The chain employs TRBV19 and TRBJ2-5; 8 bases fit TRBD2. CDR1 is LNHDA and CDR2 is SQIVND in the germline V gene (reference sequence). Germline trimming cut 4 bases from V and 4 bases from J; bases unmatched to any gene: 2. This CDR3 is built from 13 residues. Here the CDR3 DNA reads TGTGCCAGTAGTACCAGCGGGAGAGAGACCCAGTACTTC. It codes for CASSTSGRETQYF.

This clonotype was observed at least ten times. The genes are TRBV6-1 and TRBJ2-3, with TRBD2 identical over 10 bases. V trimming: 5 bases; J trimming: 0 bases; junction bases outside the gene matches: 5. The CDR3 extends over 16 amino acids. Germline V gives CDR1 MNHNS, CDR2 SASEGT. This chain's CDR3 is CASSTAGGISTDTQYF. The CDR3 nucleotides are TGTGCCAGCAGTACAGCGGGAGGGATAAGCACAGATACGCAGTATTTT.

This clonotype has only one observation. The J gene is TRBJ1-1, the V gene TRBV11-3, with no clear D. Trimming cost V 6 bases and J 8 bases, with 13 bases left between them. The CDR3 contains 12 residues. CDR1 SGHNT and CDR2 YENEEA come from the germline V gene. The CDR3 DNA follows: TGTGCCAGCAGAACTTTCCCAGGAGAAGCTTTCTTT. Translating it yields CASRTFPGEAFF.

The sample holds many counts of this clonotype. The chain has TRBV5-5 and TRBJ1-1, with D tentatively TRBD1 (5 bases). This CDR3 is built from 12 residues. Germline loops: CDR1 SGHKS, CDR2 YYEKEE (reference sequence). Trimming removed 4 bases at V and 11 bases at J, with 15 bases between. CDR3 region: CASSPGGELAFF. The DNA of the CDR3 is TGTGCCAGCAGCCCTGGGGGGGAATTGGCTTTCTTT. Based on the CDR3 plus reference TRBV5-5 and TRBJ1-1, the full variable domain is DAGVTQSPTHLIKTRGQQVTLRCSPISGHKSVSWYQQVLGQGPQFIFQYYEKEERGRGNFPDRFSARQFPNYSSELNVNALLLGDSALYLCASSPGGELAFFGQGTRLTVV.

This clonotype was recorded at least ten times. The V call is TRBV20-1, the J call TRBJ2-5; possibly TRBD2 for D (5 bases). The germline V gene has CDR1 DFQATT and CDR2 SNEGSKA (reference sequence). The CDR3 totals 12 residues. The V end was cut by 3 bases, the J end by 4 bases, with 9 bases between. The CDR3 coding sequence is TGCAGTGCTAGGCGGGTGACAGAGACCCAGTACTTC. Its protein product is CSARRVTETQYF.

This clonotype was observed a single time. This CDR3 reads CATSVETQYF. Written as DNA, the CDR3 is TGTGCCACCAGTGTGGAGACCCAGTACTTC. The chain has TRBV24-1 and TRBJ2-5, with D unclear. CDR3 length: 10 residues. V lost 5 bases and J 5 bases, leaving 2 bases between the germline ends. The germline gives CDR1 KGHDR, CDR2 SFDVKD.